This entry concerns a single T cell receptor beta chain. This sample is part of a study of control samples from healthy donors and cancer patients. Sequenced by immunoSEQ multiplex PCR; TCRdb stores in-frame clones only, minus some. In the table there are about 78,000 clones, 70% to 90% of which are singletons. Sample: blood. The origin of this receptor is a woman aged 55-70 years in good health.

The CDR3 protein is CASSQGTTRGEKLFF. CDR3 DNA: TGCGCCAGCAGCCAAGGGACAACACGGGGAGAAAAACTGTTTTTT. The V and J genes are TRBV5-1 and TRBJ1-4; weak D call: TRBD1 (6 bases). CDR1 SGHRS and CDR2 YFSETQ come from the germline V gene. V lost 4 bases and J lost 8, with 18 bases in between. The CDR3 is made up of 15 amino acids.